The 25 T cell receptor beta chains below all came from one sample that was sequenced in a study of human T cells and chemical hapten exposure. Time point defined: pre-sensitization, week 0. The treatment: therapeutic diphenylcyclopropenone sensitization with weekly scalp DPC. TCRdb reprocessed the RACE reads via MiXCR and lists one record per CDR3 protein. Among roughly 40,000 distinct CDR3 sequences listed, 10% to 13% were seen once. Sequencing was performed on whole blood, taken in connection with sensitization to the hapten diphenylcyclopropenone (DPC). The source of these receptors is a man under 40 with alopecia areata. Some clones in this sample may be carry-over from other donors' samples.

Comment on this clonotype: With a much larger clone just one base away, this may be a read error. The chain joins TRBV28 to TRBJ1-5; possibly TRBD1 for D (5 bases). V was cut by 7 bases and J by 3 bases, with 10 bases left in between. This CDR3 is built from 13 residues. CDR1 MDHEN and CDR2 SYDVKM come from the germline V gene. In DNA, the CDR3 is TGTGCCAGCATTTGGGGGTACAATCAGCCCCAGCATTTT. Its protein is CASIWGYNQPQHF. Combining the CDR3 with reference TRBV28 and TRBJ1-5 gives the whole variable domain DVKVTQSSRYLVKRTGEKVFLECVQDMDHENMFWYRQDPGLGLRLIYFSYDVKMKEKGDIPEGYSVSREKKERFSLILESASTNQTSMYLCASIWGYNQPQHFGDGTRLSIL.

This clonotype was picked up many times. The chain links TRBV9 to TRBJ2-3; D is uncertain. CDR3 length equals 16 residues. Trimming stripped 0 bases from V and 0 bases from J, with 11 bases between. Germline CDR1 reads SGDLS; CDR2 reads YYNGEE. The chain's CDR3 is CASSVGQLSSTDTQYF. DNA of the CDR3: TGTGCCAGCAGCGTAGGGCAACTCTCTAGCACAGATACGCAGTATTTT.

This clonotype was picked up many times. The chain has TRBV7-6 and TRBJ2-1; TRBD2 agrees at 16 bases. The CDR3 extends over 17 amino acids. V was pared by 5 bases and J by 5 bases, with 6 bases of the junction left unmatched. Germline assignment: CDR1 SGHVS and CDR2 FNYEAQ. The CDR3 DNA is TGTGCCAGCAGCGATGGGACTAGCGGGAGGGCCGACAATGAGCAGTTCTTC. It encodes CASSDGTSGRADNEQFF.

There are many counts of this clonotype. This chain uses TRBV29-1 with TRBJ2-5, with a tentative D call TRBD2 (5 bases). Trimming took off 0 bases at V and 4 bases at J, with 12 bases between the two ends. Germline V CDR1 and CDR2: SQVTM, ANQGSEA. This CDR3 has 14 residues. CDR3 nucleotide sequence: TGCAGCGTTGAAGAATCCGGCGGGCCAGAGACCCAGTACTTC. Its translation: CSVEESGGPETQYF.

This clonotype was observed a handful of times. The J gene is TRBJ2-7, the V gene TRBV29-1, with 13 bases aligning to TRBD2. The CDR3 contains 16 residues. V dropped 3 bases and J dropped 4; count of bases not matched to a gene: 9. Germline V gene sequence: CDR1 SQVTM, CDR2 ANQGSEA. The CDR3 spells CSVDGPGTSGVYEQYF. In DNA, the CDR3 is TGCAGCGTTGATGGACCCGGGACTAGCGGGGTGTACGAGCAGTACTTC.

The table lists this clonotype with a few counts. This chain's CDR3 is CSAATGQGVRSPLHF. The CDR3, as DNA: TGCAGTGCCGCTACGGGACAAGGGGTTCGCTCACCCCTCCACTTT. This chain joins TRBV20-1 and TRBJ1-6, with D possibly being TRBD1 (6 bases). Germline V gives CDR1 DFQATT, CDR2 SNEGSKA (reference sequence). The CDR3 loop spans 15 amino acids. Trimming cost V 6 bases and J 10 bases, with 22 bases left between them.

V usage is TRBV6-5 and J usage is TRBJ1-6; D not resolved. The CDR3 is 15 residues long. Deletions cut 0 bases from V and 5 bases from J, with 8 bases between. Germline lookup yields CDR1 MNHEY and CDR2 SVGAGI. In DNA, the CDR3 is TGTGCCAGCAGTTACTCGACGGGTCATAATTCACCCCTCCACTTT. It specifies CASSYSTGHNSPLHF.

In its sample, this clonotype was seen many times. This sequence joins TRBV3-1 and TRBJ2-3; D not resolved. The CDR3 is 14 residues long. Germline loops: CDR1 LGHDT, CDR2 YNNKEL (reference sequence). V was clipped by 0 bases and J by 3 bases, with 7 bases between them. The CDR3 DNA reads TGTGCCAGCAGCCAAGATTGGGGTACAGATACGCAGTATTTT. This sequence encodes CASSQDWGTDTQYF.

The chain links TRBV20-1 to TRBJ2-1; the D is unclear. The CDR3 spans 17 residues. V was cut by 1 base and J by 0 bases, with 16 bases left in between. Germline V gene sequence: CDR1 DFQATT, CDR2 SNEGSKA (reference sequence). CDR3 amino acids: CSARGVLRQSSYNEQFF. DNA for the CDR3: TGCAGTGCTAGAGGGGTCTTGCGTCAGAGCTCCTACAATGAGCAGTTCTTC.

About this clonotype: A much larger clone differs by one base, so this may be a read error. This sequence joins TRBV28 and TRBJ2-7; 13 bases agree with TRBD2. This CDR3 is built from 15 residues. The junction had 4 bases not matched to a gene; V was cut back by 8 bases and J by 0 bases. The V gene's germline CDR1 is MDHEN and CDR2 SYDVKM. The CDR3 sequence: CASGWTSGGSYEQYV. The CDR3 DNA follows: TGTGCCAGCGGTTGGACTAGCGGGGGCTCCTACGAGCAGTACGTC.

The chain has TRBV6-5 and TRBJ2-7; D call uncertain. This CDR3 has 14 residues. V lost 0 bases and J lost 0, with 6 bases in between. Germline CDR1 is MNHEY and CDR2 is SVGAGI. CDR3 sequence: CASSYSESSYEQYF. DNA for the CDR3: TGTGCCAGCAGTTACTCCGAGAGCTCCTACGAGCAGTACTTC.

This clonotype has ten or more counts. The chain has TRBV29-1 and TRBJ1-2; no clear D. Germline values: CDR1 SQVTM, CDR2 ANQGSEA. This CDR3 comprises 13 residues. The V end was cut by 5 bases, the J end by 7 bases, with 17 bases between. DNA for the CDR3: TGCAGCGTTCTTCTGGGCCGAATCTCTGGCTACACCTTC. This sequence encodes CSVLLGRISGYTF.

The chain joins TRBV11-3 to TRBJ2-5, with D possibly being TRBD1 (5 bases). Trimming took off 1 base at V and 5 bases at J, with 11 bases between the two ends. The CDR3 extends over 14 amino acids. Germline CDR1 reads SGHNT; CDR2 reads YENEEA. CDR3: CASSLGGSGETQYF. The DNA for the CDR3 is TGTGCCAGCAGCTTAGGCGGCTCAGGGGAGACCCAGTACTTC. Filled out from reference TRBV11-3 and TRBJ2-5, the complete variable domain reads EAGVVQSPRYKIIEKKQPVAFWCNPISGHNTLYWYLQNLGQGPELLIRYENEEAVDDSQLPKDRFSAERLKGVDSTLKIQPAELGDSAVYLCASSLGGSGETQYFGPGTRLLVL.

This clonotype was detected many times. For the CDR3, the DNA is TGTGCCAGCAGCCTCCTTTCTGTCGCGAACACCGGGGAGCTGTTTTTT. Translating gives CASSLLSVANTGELFF. The chain recombines TRBV7-8 with TRBJ2-2, with no clear D. Deletions cut 5 bases from V and 0 bases from J, with 13 bases between. This CDR3 spans 16 amino acids. The germline gives CDR1 SGHVS, CDR2 FQNEAQ. The full variable domain, completed using reference TRBV7-8 and TRBJ2-2, is GAGVSQSPRYKVAKRGQDVALRCDPISGHVSLFWYQQALGQGPEFLTYFQNEAQLDKSGLPSDRFFAERPEGSVSTLKIQRTQQEDSAVYLCASSLLSVANTGELFFGEGSRLTVL.

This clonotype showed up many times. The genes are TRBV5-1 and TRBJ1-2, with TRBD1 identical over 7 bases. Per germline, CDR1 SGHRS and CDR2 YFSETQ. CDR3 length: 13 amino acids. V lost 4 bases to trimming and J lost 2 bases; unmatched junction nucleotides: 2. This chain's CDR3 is CASSQGQNYGYTF. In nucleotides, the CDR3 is TGCGCCAGCAGCCAGGGACAGAACTATGGCTACACCTTC. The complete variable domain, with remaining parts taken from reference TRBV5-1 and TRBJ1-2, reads KAGVTQTPRYLIKTRGQQVTLSCSPISGHRSVSWYQQTPGQGLQFLFEYFSETQRNKGNFPGRFSGRQFSNSRSEMNVSTLELGDSALYLCASSQGQNYGYTFGSGTRLTVV.

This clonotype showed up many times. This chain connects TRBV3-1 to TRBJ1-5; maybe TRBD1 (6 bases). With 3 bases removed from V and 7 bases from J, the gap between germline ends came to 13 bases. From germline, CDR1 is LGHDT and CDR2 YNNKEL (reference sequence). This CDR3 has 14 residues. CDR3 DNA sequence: TGTGCCAGCAGCCACGGGGGCGCAGGACAGCCCCAGCATTTT. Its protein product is CASSHGGAGQPQHF.

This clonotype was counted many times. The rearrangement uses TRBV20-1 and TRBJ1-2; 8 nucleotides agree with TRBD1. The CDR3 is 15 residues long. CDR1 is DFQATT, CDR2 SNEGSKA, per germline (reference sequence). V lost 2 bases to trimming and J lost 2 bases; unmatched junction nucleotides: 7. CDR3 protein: CSARQPGTGNYGYTF. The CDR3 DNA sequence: TGCAGTGCTAGACAACCTGGGACAGGCAACTATGGCTACACCTTC.

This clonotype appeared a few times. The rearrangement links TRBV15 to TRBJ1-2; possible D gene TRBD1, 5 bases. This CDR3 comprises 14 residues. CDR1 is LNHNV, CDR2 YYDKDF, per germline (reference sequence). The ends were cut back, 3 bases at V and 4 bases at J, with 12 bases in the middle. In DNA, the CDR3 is TGTGCCACCAGCAGGGCGGGACCGAGCTATGGCTACACCTTC. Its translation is CATSRAGPSYGYTF.

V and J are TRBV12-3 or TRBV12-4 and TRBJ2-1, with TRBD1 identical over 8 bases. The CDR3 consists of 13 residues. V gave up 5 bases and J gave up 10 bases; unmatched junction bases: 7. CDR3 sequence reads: CASSLYGQGEQFF. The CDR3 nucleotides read TGTGCCAGCAGTCTTTATGGACAGGGAGAGCAGTTCTTC.

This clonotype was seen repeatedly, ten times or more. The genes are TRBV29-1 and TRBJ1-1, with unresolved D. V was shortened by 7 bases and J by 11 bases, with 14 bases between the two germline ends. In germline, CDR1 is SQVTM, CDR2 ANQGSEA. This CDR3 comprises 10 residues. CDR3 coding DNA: TGCAGCGCCTACTCGCGTGTGGCTTTCTTT. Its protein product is CSAYSRVAFF.

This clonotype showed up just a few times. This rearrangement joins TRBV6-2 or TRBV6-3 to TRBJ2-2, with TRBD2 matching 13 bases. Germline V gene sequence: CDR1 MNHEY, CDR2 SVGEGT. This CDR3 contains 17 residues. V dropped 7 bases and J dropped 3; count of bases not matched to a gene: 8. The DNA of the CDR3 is TGTGCCAGCACTCCACATGGACTAGCGGGGGACACCGGGGAGCTGTTTTTT. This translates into CASTPHGLAGDTGELFF.

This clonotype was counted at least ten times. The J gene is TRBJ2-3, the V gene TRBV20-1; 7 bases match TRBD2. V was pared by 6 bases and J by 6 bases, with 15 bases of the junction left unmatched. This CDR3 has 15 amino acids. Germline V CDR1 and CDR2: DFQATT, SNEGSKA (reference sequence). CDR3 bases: TGCAGTGCCCCGGTAGTAGCGGGCCTAAAGGATACGCAGTATTTT. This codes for CSAPVVAGLKDTQYF.

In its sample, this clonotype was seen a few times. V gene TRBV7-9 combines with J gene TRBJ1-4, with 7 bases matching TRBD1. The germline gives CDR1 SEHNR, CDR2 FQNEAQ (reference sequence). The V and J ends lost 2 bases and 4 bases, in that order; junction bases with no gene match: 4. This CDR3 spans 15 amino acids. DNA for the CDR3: TGTGCCAGCAGCTTAAACAGGGGAGGTAATGAAAAACTGTTTTTT. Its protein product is CASSLNRGGNEKLFF.

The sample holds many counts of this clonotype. The CDR3 DNA follows: TGTGCCAGCAGTAAAGACAACTCTGGGGCCAACGTCCTGACTTTC. Translation: CASSKDNSGANVLTF. V is TRBV2 and J is TRBJ2-6; D is unresolved. Per germline, CDR1 SNHLY and CDR2 FYNNEI. Trimming removed 5 bases from V and 0 bases from J, with 8 bases in between. This CDR3 has 15 amino acids.

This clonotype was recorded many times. CDR3 amino acids: CASSPRLVLAPNEQFF. CDR3 nucleotide sequence: TGTGCCAGTAGTCCCAGACTAGTTCTTGCACCTAATGAGCAGTTCTTC. The chain uses TRBV19 and TRBJ2-1, with D maybe TRBD2 (6 bases). The V end lost 5 bases, the J end lost 7 bases, and 21 bases lay between the germline ends. CDR1 and CDR2 (germline): LNHDA, SQIVND (reference sequence). This CDR3 has 16 residues.